The present T cell receptor beta chain was sequenced within a study of OX40 agonist ivuxolimab in advanced cancers. Between the trimmed V and J ends, which lost 0 bases and 8 bases, there was a span of 10 bases. Germline V lookup: CDR1 MNHEY, CDR2 SVGAGI. There are 13 residues in the CDR3. Assay: immunoSEQ multiplex PCR; the TCRdb copy retains only in-frame clones and omits some. This sample has roughly 40,000 clones, with around 84% found just once. Any history of autoimmune disease or systemic immunosuppression disqualified patients. The sequenced sample was CD4+ or CD8+ T cells sorted from blood, obtained in a trial of the OX40 agonist ivuxolimab. The receptor comes from an adult with an advanced solid tumor such as melanoma, head and neck, liver or kidney cancer. The gene calls are TRBV6-5 and TRBJ1-2; D is undetermined. The CDR3 is CASSYSSGRGYTF. DNA of the CDR3: TGTGCCAGCAGTTACTCATCAGGACGAGGCTACACCTTC.